The 21 T cell receptor beta chains reported below all come from one sample, sequenced in a study of blood T cell repertoires in COVID-19. Clones were sequenced by immunoSEQ multiplex PCR, and TCRdb holds only the in-frame ones, with some missing. The table records fewer than 200,000 clones, roughly 80% of them present only once. The sample consisted of peripheral blood. These receptors were collected from a man aged 55-75 years with acute or convalescent COVID-19.

The chain has TRBV18 and TRBJ2-7; TRBD1 matches 10 bases. Germline trimming cut 4 bases from V and 6 bases from J; bases unmatched to any gene: 6. Germline V CDR1 and CDR2: KGHSH, LQKENI. The CDR3 length is 14 residues. CDR3 nucleotide sequence: TGTGCCAGCTCACAGGGGACAGGGGCTTCCGAGCAGTACTTC. Its translation is CASSQGTGASEQYF. The variable domain in full, completed from reference TRBV18 and TRBJ2-7, reads NAGVMQNPRHLVRRRGQEARLRCSPMKGHSHVYWYRQLPEEGLKFMVYLQKENIIDESGMPKERFSAEFPKEGPSILRIQQVVRGDSAAYFCASSQGTGASEQYFGPGTRLTVT.

V gene TRBV5-1 combines with J gene TRBJ2-1, with TRBD2 as a possible D gene (6 bases). Trimming shortened V by 1 base and J by 0 bases, and 11 bases separated the two germline ends. This CDR3 is built from 16 residues. CDR1 is SGHRS, CDR2 YFSETQ, per germline. CDR3 in amino acids: CASSLLIGSSYNEQFF. The CDR3 DNA is TGCGCCAGCAGCTTGTTGATCGGGAGCTCCTACAATGAGCAGTTCTTC.

This clone occurred once. The chain recombines TRBV19 with TRBJ2-3, with TRBD2 matching over 9 bases. The V segment lost 6 bases and the J segment 0 bases; nucleotides outside the gene matches: 4. This CDR3 comprises 15 residues. Germline-derived CDR1 and CDR2 are LNHDA and SQIVND (reference sequence). For the CDR3, the DNA is TGTGCCAGTAGCTTTACTAGCGGGAGCACAGATACGCAGTATTTT. The encoded protein is CASSFTSGSTDTQYF.

The chain is built from TRBV12-3 or TRBV12-4 and TRBJ1-2; no firm D call. This CDR3 has 11 amino acids. Trimming left V 3 bases short and J 8 bases short, with 7 bases between. Written as DNA, the CDR3 is TGTGCCAGCAGTTTTGCCGGGGGCTACACCTTC. It encodes CASSFAGGYTF.

J is TRBJ1-5 and V is TRBV2, with 8 bases lining up with TRBD1. Germline CDR1 SNHLY, CDR2 FYNNEI. This CDR3 has 17 amino acids. J lost 0 bases, V lost 5 bases, and 9 bases had no gene match. CDR3 DNA sequence: TGTGCCAGCAGTCCGGACAGGGACTCATATAGCAATCAGCCCCAGCATTTT. This sequence encodes CASSPDRDSYSNQPQHF.

In DNA form, the CDR3 reads TGTGCCAGCAGACCGAGGGACAGTCGTAATGAAAAACTGTTTTTT. Amino acid sequence: CASRPRDSRNEKLFF. The J gene is TRBJ1-4, the V gene TRBV6-5; TRBD1 aligns across 7 bases. This CDR3 has 15 amino acids. The germline gives CDR1 MNHEY, CDR2 SVGAGI. V lost 6 bases, J lost 4 bases, and 8 bases stayed unmatched.

The chain carries TRBV5-1 and TRBJ2-7, with a tentative D call TRBD2 (5 bases). CDR1 and CDR2 from the germline V gene are SGHRS and YFSETQ. There are 14 residues in the CDR3. V lost 4 bases to trimming and J lost 0 bases, with 11 bases between them. CDR3 loop: CASSPGGSSYEQYF. The DNA of the CDR3 is TGCGCCAGCAGCCCGGGTGGGAGCTCCTACGAGCAGTACTTC.

This chain uses TRBV9 with TRBJ2-7; 7 bases align to TRBD1. The CDR3 has 15 residues. Per the germline V gene, CDR1 is SGDLS and CDR2 is YYNGEE. The V gene end was trimmed by 3 bases and the J gene end by 0 bases; junction bases not matched to a gene: 6. The DNA for the CDR3 is TGTGCCAGCAGCGCGACAGGGCGCAGCTCCTACGAGCAGTACTTC. Translation: CASSATGRSSYEQYF.

V is TRBV27 and J is TRBJ2-4; weak D call: TRBD1 (5 bases). CDR3 length: 15 residues. Deletions cut 3 bases from V and 6 bases from J, with 15 bases between. Germline CDR1 MNHEY, CDR2 SMNVEV (reference sequence). As DNA, the CDR3 is TGTGCCAGCAGTTTTGGGGCAGCACGAAGAAACATTCAGTACTTC. Translating gives CASSFGAARRNIQYF.

This chain links TRBV29-1 with TRBJ2-3; 10 bases match TRBD2. V gave up 7 bases and J gave up 1 base; unmatched junction bases: 5. Germline CDR1 SQVTM, CDR2 ANQGSEA. The CDR3 runs 14 residues. The CDR3 sequence: CSGAGGLGTDTQYF. The DNA of the CDR3 is TGCAGCGGAGCGGGAGGGCTGGGCACAGATACGCAGTATTTT.

This clone has only a few counts. The chain combines TRBV4-1 with TRBJ2-3; 8 bases align to TRBD2. Germline CDR1 and CDR2: MGHRA and YSYEKL. V dropped 4 bases and J dropped 2; count of bases not matched to a gene: 20. The CDR3 is 20 residues long. CDR3 bases: TGCGCCAGCAGCCCGCCCCTGGCCCTCGCGGCGGGAGGTCCCACAGATACGCAGTATTTT. It codes for CASSPPLALAAGGPTDTQYF.

A remark on this clone: The junction departs from the called germline gene at one end, perhaps through a read error. The chain recombines TRBV2 with TRBJ2-7; 10 positions agree with TRBD1. Germline CDR1 and CDR2: SNHLY and FYNNEI. CDR3 size: 14 residues. In DNA form, the CDR3 reads TGTGCCAGCAGTGAAGCCGGGACAGGGGAATTCGCCTTCTTC. This translates into CASSEAGTGEFAFF.

The J gene is TRBJ2-3, the V gene TRBV2; 7 bases fit TRBD2. The germline V gene encodes CDR1 SNHLY and CDR2 FYNNEI. J gave up 0 bases and V 7 bases, and 4 bases lay outside the gene matches. This CDR3 is built from 14 residues. As DNA, the CDR3 is TGTGCCAGCACTAGCGGCACTAGCACAGATACGCAGTATTTT. As protein: CASTSGTSTDTQYF.

This clone appeared a few times. The chain combines TRBV6-5 with TRBJ1-1; D gene unclear. The CDR3 totals 15 residues. The V end was cut by 1 base, the J end by 0 bases, with 9 bases between. Germline values: CDR1 MNHEY, CDR2 SVGAGI. The CDR3 coding sequence is TGTGCCAGCAGTTACTACCCGACACTGAACACTGAAGCTTTCTTT. This gives the protein CASSYYPTLNTEAFF.

This chain links TRBV7-2 with TRBJ1-6; 9 bases fit TRBD1. This CDR3 spans 16 amino acids. The V gene end was trimmed by 5 bases and the J gene end by 8 bases; junction bases not matched to a gene: 10. Germline assignment: CDR1 SGHTA and CDR2 FQGNSA. This CDR3 reads CASSTYTGTGYSPLHF. The CDR3 DNA reads as TGTGCCAGCAGCACATACACCGGGACAGGGTATTCACCCCTCCACTTT.

The chain is built from TRBV2 and TRBJ1-2; the D gene is possibly TRBD1 (5 bases). V lost 4 bases, J lost 8 bases, and 14 bases lay in between. The CDR3 has 13 residues. The germline CDR1 and CDR2 sequences are SNHLY and FYNNEI. CDR3 in DNA: TGTGCCAGCAGTGTCTCTCAGGGAGGCGGCTACACCTTC. As protein: CASSVSQGGGYTF.

This clone was seen a handful of times. This rearrangement joins TRBV6-5 to TRBJ1-6; D not certain. Germline loops: CDR1 MNHEY, CDR2 SVGAGI. The CDR3 has 14 residues. V lost 8 bases to trimming and J lost 7 bases, with 15 bases between them. The CDR3 DNA reads as TGTGCCAGCGAGGGCCGGGGTTACAATTCACCCCTCCACTTT. This sequence encodes CASEGRGYNSPLHF.

The genes are TRBV6-2 or TRBV6-3 and TRBJ1-2; TRBD1 aligns across 11 bases. Germline trimming cut 5 bases from V and 4 bases from J; bases unmatched to any gene: 3. The CDR3 extends over 14 amino acids. CDR1 is MNHEY and CDR2 is SVGEGT in the germline V gene. The CDR3 coding sequence is TGTGCCAGCAGTCCGGACAGGGGGCTCTATGGCTACACCTTC. Protein product: CASSPDRGLYGYTF.

In its sample, this clone was seen many times. The chain carries TRBV27 and TRBJ2-7; the D gene is possibly TRBD1 (6 bases). The CDR3 is 14 residues long. CDR1 MNHEY and CDR2 SMNVEV come from the germline V gene (reference sequence). The V gene lost 4 bases and the J gene lost 5 bases, with 15 bases spanning the gap. This CDR3 is CASSSRGGWDEQYF. CDR3 bases: TGTGCCAGCAGTTCCAGGGGTGGCTGGGACGAGCAGTACTTC.

The genes are TRBV5-6 and TRBJ2-6, with D possibly being TRBD1 (5 bases). V lost 3 bases and J 2 bases, leaving 12 bases between the germline ends. The germline CDR1 and CDR2 sequences are SGHDT and YYEEEE. This CDR3 region has 16 residues. Written as DNA, the CDR3 is TGTGCCAGCAGCTCACAGGTCCTTGCTGGGGCCAACGTCCTGACTTTC. This gives the protein CASSSQVLAGANVLTF.

The chain recombines TRBV6-5 with TRBJ2-1; 9 bases agree with TRBD1. The CDR3 loop spans 15 amino acids. Looked up from germline, CDR1 is MNHEY and CDR2 is SVGAGI. Unmatched junction bases numbered 6, after V lost 5 bases and J lost 4 bases. CDR3 region: CASSTRTGDYNEQFF. CDR3 DNA: TGTGCCAGCAGTACCCGGACAGGGGATTACAATGAGCAGTTCTTC.